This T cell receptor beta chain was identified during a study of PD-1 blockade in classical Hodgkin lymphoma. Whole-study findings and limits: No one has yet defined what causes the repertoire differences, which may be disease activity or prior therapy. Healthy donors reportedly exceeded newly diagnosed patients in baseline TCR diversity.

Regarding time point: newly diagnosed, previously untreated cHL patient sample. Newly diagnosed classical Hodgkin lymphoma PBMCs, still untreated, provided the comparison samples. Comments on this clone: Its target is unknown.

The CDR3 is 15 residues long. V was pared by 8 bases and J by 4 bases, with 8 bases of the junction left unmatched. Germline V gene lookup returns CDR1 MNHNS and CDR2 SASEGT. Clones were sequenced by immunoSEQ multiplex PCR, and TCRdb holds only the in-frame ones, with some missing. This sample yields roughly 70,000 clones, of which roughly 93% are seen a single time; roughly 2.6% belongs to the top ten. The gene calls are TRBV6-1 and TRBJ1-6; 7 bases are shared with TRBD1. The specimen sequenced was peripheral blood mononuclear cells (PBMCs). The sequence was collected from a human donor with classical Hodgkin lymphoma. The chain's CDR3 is CASLLEGQYNSPLHF. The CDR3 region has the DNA TGTGCCAGCTTGTTGGAGGGACAGTATAATTCACCCCTCCACTTT.